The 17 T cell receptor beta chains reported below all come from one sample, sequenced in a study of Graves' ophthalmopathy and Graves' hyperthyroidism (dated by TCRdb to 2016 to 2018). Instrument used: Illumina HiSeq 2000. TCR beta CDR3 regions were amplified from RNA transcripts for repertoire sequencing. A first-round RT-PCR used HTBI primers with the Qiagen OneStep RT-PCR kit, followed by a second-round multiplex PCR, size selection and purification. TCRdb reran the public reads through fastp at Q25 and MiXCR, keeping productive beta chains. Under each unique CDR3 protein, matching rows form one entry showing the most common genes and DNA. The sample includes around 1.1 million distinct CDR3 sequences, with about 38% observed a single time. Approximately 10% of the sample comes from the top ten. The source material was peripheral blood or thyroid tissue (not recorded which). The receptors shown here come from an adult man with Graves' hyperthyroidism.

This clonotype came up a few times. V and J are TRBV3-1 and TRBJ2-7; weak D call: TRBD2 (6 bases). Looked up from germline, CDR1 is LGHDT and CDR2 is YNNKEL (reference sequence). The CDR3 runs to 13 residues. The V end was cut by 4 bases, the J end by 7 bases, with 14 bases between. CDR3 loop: CASSLREMMEQYF. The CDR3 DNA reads TGTGCCAGCAGCCTCCGGGAGATGATGGAGCAGTACTTC.

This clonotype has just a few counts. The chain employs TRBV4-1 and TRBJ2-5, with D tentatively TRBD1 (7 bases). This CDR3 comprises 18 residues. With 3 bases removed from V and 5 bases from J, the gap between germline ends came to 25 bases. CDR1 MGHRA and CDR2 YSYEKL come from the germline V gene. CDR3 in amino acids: CASSQGAGSLDRAETQYF. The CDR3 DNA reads TGCGCCAGCAGCCAGGGGGCCGGGAGCCTCGACAGGGCCGAGACCCAGTACTTC.

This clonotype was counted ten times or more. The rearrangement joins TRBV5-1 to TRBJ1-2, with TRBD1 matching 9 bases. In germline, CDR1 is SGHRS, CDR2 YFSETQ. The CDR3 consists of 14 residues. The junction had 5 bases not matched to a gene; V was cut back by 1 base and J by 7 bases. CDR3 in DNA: TGCGCCAGCAGCTTGATGGGGACAGGGACTGGCTACACCTTC. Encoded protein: CASSLMGTGTGYTF. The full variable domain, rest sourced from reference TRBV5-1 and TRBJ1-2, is KAGVTQTPRYLIKTRGQQVTLSCSPISGHRSVSWYQQTPGQGLQFLFEYFSETQRNKGNFPGRFSGRQFSNSRSEMNVSTLELGDSALYLCASSLMGTGTGYTFGSGTRLTVV.

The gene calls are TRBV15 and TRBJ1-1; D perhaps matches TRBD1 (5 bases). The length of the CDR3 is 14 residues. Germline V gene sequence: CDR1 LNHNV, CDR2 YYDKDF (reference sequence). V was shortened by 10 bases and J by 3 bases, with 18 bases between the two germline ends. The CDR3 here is CASSPGPGDTEAFF. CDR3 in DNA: TGTGCCAGCTCACCAGGACCGGGGGACACTGAAGCTTTCTTT.

CDR3 residues: CASTKGGRTEAFF. CDR3 sequence (DNA): TGTGCCAGCACCAAAGGGGGGCGGACTGAAGCTTTCTTT. The chain carries TRBV2 and TRBJ1-1; tentative D call: TRBD1 (6 bases). CDR3 size: 13 residues. Germline V lookup: CDR1 SNHLY, CDR2 FYNNEI. V shed 7 bases and J shed 5 bases, with 14 bases lying between them.

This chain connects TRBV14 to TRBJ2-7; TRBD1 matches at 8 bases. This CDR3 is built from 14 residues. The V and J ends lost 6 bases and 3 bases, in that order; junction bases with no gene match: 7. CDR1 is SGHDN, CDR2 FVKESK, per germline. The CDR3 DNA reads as TGTGCCAGCAGACGGTCAGGGGGCCACTACGAGCAGTACTTC. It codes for CASRRSGGHYEQYF. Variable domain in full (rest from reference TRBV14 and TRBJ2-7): EAGVTQFPSHSVIEKGQTVTLRCDPISGHDNLYWYRRVMGKEIKFLLHFVKESKQDESGMPNNRFLAERTGGTYSTLKVQPAELEDSGVYFCASRRSGGHYEQYFGPGTRLTVT.

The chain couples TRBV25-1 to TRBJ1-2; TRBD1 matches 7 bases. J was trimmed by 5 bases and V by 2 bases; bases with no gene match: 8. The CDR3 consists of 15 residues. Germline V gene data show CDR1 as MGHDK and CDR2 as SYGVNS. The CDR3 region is CASSERDSASYGYTF. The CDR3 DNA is TGTGCCAGCAGTGAACGGGACAGTGCCTCGTATGGCTACACCTTC.

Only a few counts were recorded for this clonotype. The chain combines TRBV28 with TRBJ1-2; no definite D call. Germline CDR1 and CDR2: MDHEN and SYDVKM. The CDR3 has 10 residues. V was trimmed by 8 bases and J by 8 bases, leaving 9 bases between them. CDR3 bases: TGTGCCAGCCAATCTGGGGGCTACACCTTC. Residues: CASQSGGYTF.

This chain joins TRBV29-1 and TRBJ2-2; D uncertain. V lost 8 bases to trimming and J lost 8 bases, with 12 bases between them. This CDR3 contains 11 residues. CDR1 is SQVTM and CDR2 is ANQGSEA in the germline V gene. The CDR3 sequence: CSSVVAGELFF. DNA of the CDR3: TGCAGCAGCGTAGTGGCGGGGGAGCTGTTTTTT.

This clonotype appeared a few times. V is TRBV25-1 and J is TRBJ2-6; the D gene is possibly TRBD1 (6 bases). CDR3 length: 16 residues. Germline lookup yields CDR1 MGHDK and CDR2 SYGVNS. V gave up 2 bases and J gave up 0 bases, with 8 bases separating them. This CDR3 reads CASSERGGSGANVLTF. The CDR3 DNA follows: TGTGCCAGCAGTGAAAGAGGGGGCTCTGGGGCCAACGTCCTGACTTTC. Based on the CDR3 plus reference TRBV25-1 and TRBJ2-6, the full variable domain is EADIYQTPRYLVIGTGKKITLECSQTMGHDKMYWYQQDPGMELHLIHYSYGVNSTEKGDLSSESTVSRIRTEHFPLTLESARPSHTSQYLCASSERGGSGANVLTFGAGSRLTVL.

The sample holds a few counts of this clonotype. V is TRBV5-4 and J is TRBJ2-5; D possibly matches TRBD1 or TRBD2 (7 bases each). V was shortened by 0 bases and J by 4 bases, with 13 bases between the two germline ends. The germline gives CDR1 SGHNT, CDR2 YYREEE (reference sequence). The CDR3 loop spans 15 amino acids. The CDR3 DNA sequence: TGTGCCAGCAGCTTGGGGACTAGGGGGCGAGAGACCCAGTACTTC. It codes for CASSLGTRGRETQYF.

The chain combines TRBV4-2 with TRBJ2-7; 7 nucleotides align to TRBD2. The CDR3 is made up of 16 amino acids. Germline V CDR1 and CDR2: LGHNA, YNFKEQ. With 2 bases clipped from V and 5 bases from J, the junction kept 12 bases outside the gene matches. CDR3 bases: TGTGCCAGCAGCCAACCCCTAGTGGGAGGGCCCCACGAGCAGTACTTC. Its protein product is CASSQPLVGGPHEQYF.

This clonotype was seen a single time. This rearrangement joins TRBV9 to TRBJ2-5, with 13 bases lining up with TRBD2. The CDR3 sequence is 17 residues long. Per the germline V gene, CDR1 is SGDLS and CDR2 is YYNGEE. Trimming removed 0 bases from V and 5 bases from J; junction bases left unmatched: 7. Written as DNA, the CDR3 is TGTGCCAGCAGCGTAGATACGGGACTAGCGGGAACGGAGACCCAGTACTTC. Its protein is CASSVDTGLAGTETQYF.

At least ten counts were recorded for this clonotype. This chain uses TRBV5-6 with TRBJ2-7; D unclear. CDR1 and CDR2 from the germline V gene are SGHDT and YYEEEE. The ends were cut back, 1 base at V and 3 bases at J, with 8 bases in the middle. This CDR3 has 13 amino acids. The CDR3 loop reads CASSLPDLYEQYF. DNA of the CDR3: TGTGCCAGCAGCTTGCCGGACCTCTACGAGCAGTACTTC. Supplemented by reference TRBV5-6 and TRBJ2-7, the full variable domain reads DAGVTQSPTHLIKTRGQQVTLRCSPKSGHDTVSWYQQALGQGPQFIFQYYEEEERQRGNFPDRFSGHQFPNYSSELNVNALLLGDSALYLCASSLPDLYEQYFGPGTRLTVT.

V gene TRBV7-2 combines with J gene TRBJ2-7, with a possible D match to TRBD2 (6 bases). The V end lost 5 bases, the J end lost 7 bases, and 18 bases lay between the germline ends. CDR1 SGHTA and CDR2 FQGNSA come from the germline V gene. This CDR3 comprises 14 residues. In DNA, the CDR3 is TGTGCCAGCAGCCGCGGGGACTCCGTTGGGGAGCAGTACTTC. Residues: CASSRGDSVGEQYF. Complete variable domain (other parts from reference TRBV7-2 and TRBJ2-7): GAGVSQSPSNKVTEKGKDVELRCDPISGHTALYWYRQSLGQGLEFLIYFQGNSAPDKSGLPSDRFSAERTGGSVSTLTIQRTQQEDSAVYLCASSRGDSVGEQYFGPGTRLTVT.

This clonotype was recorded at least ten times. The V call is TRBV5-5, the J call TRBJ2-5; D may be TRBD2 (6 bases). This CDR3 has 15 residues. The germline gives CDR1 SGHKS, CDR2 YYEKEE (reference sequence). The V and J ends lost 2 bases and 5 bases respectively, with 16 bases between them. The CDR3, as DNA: TGTGCCAGCAGCTTCGGGGGACGGTCCCCCGAGACCCAGTACTTC. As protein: CASSFGGRSPETQYF.

The CDR3 sequence: CASSFSGSISGANVLTF. The CDR3 nucleotides are TGTGCCAGCAGCTTTTCAGGTTCCATATCTGGGGCCAACGTCCTGACTTTC. The J gene is TRBJ2-6, the V gene TRBV7-2; D gene unclear. Trimming stripped 3 bases from V and 1 base from J, with 13 bases between. The CDR3 contains 17 residues. Germline V gene sequence: CDR1 SGHTA, CDR2 FQGNSA.